These T cell receptor beta chains were read from a single sample in a study of OX40 agonist ivuxolimab in advanced cancers. TCRdb keeps only in-frame clones here, not all; method: immunoSEQ multiplex PCR. Of roughly 84,000 clones listed, about 84% were seen once; the top ten hold 4.6%. Sequenced material: CD4+ or CD8+ T cells sorted from blood, taken in a trial of the OX40 agonist ivuxolimab. The receptor set was obtained from an adult with an advanced solid tumor such as melanoma, head and neck, liver or kidney cancer. The CDR3 runs from the conserved cysteine through the conserved F or W. The D gene is left open where the match is weak. The size of a clone is reported for some rows only, either as once, few or many, or as a class for expanded clones.

abundance,v_gene,d_gene,j_gene,CDR3nt,CDR3aa
.,TRBV6-5,TRBD1,TRBJ1-1,TGTGCCAGCAGTTACACCGAATCCGACAGGGCGGAAGCTTTCTTT,CASSYTESDRAEAFF
.,TRBV11-3,.,TRBJ2-5,TGTGCCAGCAGCTTAGATACAGAGTACCAAGAGACCCAGTACTTC,CASSLDTEYQETQYF
many,TRBV9,.,TRBJ2-7,TGTGCCAGCAGCGGCGACGGCTACGAGCAGTACTTC,CASSGDGYEQYF
.,TRBV11-3,TRBD1,TRBJ2-2,TGTGCCAGCAGCCAGGACAGGCGCGGGGAGCTGTTTTTT,CASSQDRRGELFF
.,TRBV4-2,.,TRBJ2-2,TGTGCCAGCAGCCAAGCCCGGACCGGGGAGCTGTTTTTT,CASSQARTGELFF
.,TRBV2,.,TRBJ1-4,TGTGCCAGCAAGGGCCTCCCGGAAAAACTGTTTTTT,CASKGLPEKLFF
.,TRBV19,.,TRBJ1-1,TGTGCCAGTAGTATAGGAGGAAACACTGAAGCTTTCTTT,CASSIGGNTEAFF
.,TRBV2,.,TRBJ2-1,TGTGCCAGCAGATGGACCAGGGACTTCGGCAATGAGCAGTTCTTC,CASRWTRDFGNEQFF
.,TRBV6-5,.,TRBJ2-5,TGTGCCAGCAGAAGAACCGGGACACTACAAGAGACCCAGTACTTC,CASRRTGTLQETQYF
.,TRBV7-2,TRBD1,TRBJ2-1,TGTGCCAGCAGCGTCCCGGGACAGTACAATGAGCAGTTCTTC,CASSVPGQYNEQFF
.,TRBV19,.,TRBJ2-7,TGTGCCAGTAGTATAGTCCCCCAGGGTGACTCCTACGAGCAGTACTTC,CASSIVPQGDSYEQYF
few,TRBV6-1,.,TRBJ1-1,TGTGCCAGCAGCTCTTATACAGGGATGAACACTGAAGCTTTCTTT,CASSSYTGMNTEAFF
few,TRBV15,TRBD1,TRBJ2-3,TGTGCCACCAGCAGAGAGGGACAGGTCACAGATACGCAGTATTTT,CATSREGQVTDTQYF
.,TRBV5-4,TRBD2,TRBJ2-7,TGTGCCAGCAGCTCCCTTGCGGGAGACTACGAGCAGTACTTC,CASSSLAGDYEQYF
.,TRBV27,TRBD1,TRBJ1-6,TGTGCCAGCAGTCCACGGACAGGGGAGCGTAATTCACCCCTCCACTTT,CASSPRTGERNSPLHF
.,TRBV7-3,TRBD1,TRBJ1-1,TGTGCCAGCAGCCTGACAGGGGGCTACACTGAAGCTTTCTTT,CASSLTGGYTEAFF
.,TRBV7-6,TRBD2,TRBJ2-5,TGTGCCAGCAGCTTTACGACTAGCGGGCAAGAGACCCAGTACTTC,CASSFTTSGQETQYF
.,TRBV2,.,TRBJ2-7,TGTGCCAGCAGTCGGGACGACTACGAGCAGTACTTC,CASSRDDYEQYF
.,TRBV7-9,.,TRBJ1-3,TGTGCCAGCAGCTTCAGCAGCTCTGGAAACACCATATATTTT,CASSFSSSGNTIYF